This entry describes one TCR beta chain. Clones were read by immunoSEQ multiplex PCR, and TCRdb kept only the in-frame ones, dropping some. The table has about 290,000 clones, nearly 90% seen once. The data are from a study of blood T cell repertoires in COVID-19. Trimming shortened V by 7 bases and J by 4 bases, and 10 bases separated the two germline ends. The CDR3 is 12 residues long. Germline CDR1 LNHDA, CDR2 SQIVND (reference sequence). The chain employs TRBV19 and TRBJ1-1; no definite D call. This clonotype originated in a woman aged 25 to 39 with COVID-19, enrolled during active disease. Source material: peripheral blood. The CDR3 DNA follows: TGTGCCAGTAAGGAGGGATTCACTGAAGCTTTCTTT. Its translation: CASKEGFTEAFF.